The present T cell receptor (beta chain) was sequenced within a study of neurological immune-mediated disorders. The sorted libraries were prepared using around 910,000 CD4+ or CD8+ T cells that had themselves been sorted. This clonotype was found many times. Antigen: not known. Germline CDR1 and CDR2: DFQATT and SNEGSKA (reference sequence). CDR3 length: 12 residues. Trimming pared 6 bases from V and 0 bases from J, leaving 6 bases between. TCRdb reanalysed the 5' RACE reads using MiXCR and keeps one entry per CDR3 protein. This sample has around 30,000 distinct CDR3 sequences, with approximately 4.1% found just once. General observations from the study: The highest TCR clonal expansion occurred in HTLV-1-associated myelopathy; multiple sclerosis fell below healthy controls. No CDR3 amino acid sequences recurred among expanded clones across subjects, suggesting private repertoires in all groups.

This chain links TRBV20-1 with TRBJ1-5; D unresolved. The source is a woman aged 40-49 years in good health. The sequenced material came from CD4+ T cells from blood. CDR3 residues: CSAGISNQPQHF. The CDR3 nucleotides are TGCAGTGCCGGGATTAGCAATCAGCCCCAGCATTTT.